Given below is one T cell receptor (beta chain) in context. The antigen remains undetermined. The data stem from a study of T cell repertoires in cytomegalovirus infection. In the study overall: Newly reported HLA-C-restricted and thoroughly characterized HLA-B-restricted CMV epitopes were employed.

V shed 3 bases and J shed 0 bases, with 20 bases lying between them. The CDR3 runs 18 residues. Germline lookup yields CDR1 LNHDA and CDR2 SQIVND (reference sequence). TCRdb re-derived calls from the reads in MiXCR, one entry per CDR3 protein. The table records approximately 81,000 distinct CDR3 sequences, roughly a quarter of them present only once. The origin of this receptor is a human donor in good health (CMV status not recorded). Some clones in this sample may be carry-over from other donors' samples. The chain employs TRBV19 and TRBJ1-1; D unclear. Sequencing was performed on CD8+ T cells from cultured PBMCs, taken from culture after CMV antigen stimulation. CDR3 in amino acids: CASSILLSQGGMNTEAFF. The CDR3 bases are TGTGCCAGTAGTATCCTCTTGTCCCAAGGAGGTATGAACACTGAAGCTTTCTTT.